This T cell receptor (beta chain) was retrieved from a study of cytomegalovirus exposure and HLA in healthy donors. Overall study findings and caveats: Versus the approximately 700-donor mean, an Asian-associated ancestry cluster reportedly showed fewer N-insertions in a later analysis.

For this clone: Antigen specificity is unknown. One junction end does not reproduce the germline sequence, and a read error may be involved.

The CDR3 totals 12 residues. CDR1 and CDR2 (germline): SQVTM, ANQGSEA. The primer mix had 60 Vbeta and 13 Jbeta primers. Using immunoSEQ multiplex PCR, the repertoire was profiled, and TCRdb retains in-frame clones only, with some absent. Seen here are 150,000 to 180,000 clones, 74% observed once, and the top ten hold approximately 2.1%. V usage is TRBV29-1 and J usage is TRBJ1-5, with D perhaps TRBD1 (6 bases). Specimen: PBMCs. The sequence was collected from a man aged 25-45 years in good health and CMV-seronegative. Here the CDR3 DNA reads TGCAGCGTTGGCGGGGGCGATCAGCCCCAGAATTTT. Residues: CSVGGGDQPQNF.